This record looks at one T cell receptor (beta chain) sequence and its context. The antigen is unknown. This sample stems from a study of identifying expanded T cells in peripheral blood. The study's findings and limits: Approximately two-week clone count variance significantly increased as total template count grew. Technical replicates showed about 1.1 changed clones; two weeks about 16; four weeks 19.

Sequencing used immunoSEQ multiplex PCR; TCRdb keeps in-frame clones, though not all of them. The sample lists about 91,000 clones, roughly 86% seen once, with about 3.9% in the top ten. Collection occurred without any documented infections or immune events in donors. The trim removed 0 bases at V and 5 bases at J, leaving 5 bases unmatched. The length of the CDR3 is 15 residues. CDR1 is SGHRS, CDR2 YFSETQ, per germline. Sequencing was performed on blood. This chain uses TRBV5-1 with TRBJ2-3, with TRBD1 matching 8 bases. This receptor was identified in a person aged 18 to 69 in good health. The CDR3 DNA is TGCGCCAGCAGCTTGGAGCAGGGGGCCGGAGATACGCAGTATTTT. Translation: CASSLEQGAGDTQYF.